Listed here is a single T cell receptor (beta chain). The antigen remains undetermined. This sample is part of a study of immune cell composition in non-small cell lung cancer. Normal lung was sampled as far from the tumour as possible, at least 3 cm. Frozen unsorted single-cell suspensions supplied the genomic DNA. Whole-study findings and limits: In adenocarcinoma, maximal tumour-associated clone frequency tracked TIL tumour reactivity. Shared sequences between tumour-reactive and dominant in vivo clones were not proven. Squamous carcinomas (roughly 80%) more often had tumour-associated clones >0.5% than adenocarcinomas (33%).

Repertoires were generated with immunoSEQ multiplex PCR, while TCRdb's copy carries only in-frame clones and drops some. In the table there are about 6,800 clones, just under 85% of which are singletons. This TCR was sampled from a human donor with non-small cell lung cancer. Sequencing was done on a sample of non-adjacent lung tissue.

The CDR3 region is CASSQGTRSYGYTF. The CDR3 nucleotides read TGTGCCAGCAGCCAAGGGACAAGGAGCTATGGCTACACCTTC. The chain uses TRBV14 and TRBJ1-2; a possible D gene is TRBD1 (5 bases). This CDR3 spans 14 amino acids. CDR1 SGHDN and CDR2 FVKESK come from the germline V gene. Trimming cost V 1 base and J 4 bases, with 10 bases left between them.